The next 11 T cell receptor beta chains were all read from a single sample in a study of blood T cell repertoires in COVID-19. Sequencing used immunoSEQ multiplex PCR; TCRdb keeps in-frame clones, though not all of them. The sample carries about 180,000 clones, over 70% recorded once. Sequences were obtained from PBMCs or T cells enriched from blood (not recorded which). These receptor sequences come from a man aged 55-75 years who had been exposed to COVID-19.

This clone was seen a handful of times. V gene TRBV28 combines with J gene TRBJ1-5; D might be TRBD1 (6 bases). Trimming pared 5 bases from V and 3 bases from J, leaving 14 bases between. CDR1 is MDHEN, CDR2 SYDVKM, per germline. CDR3 length: 15 amino acids. CDR3 region: CASSPAGASNQPQHF. DNA of the CDR3: TGTGCCAGCAGTCCGGCAGGGGCCTCCAATCAGCCCCAGCATTTT.

The CDR3 sequence: CASGRDRGQGQETQYF. CDR3 DNA sequence: TGTGCTTCGGGGAGAGACAGGGGGCAAGGCCAAGAGACCCAGTACTTC. The chain is built from TRBV5-6 and TRBJ2-5; 10 bases agree with TRBD1. From germline, CDR1 is SGHDT and CDR2 YYEEEE. The CDR3 contains 16 residues. Full variable domain (missing parts from reference TRBV5-6 and TRBJ2-5): DAGVTQSPTHLIKTRGQQVTLRCSPKSGHDTVSWYQQALGQGPQFIFQYYEEEERQRGNFPDRFSGHQFPNYSSELNVNALLLGDSALYLCASGRDRGQGQETQYFGPGTRLLVL.

The chain recombines TRBV6-2 or TRBV6-3 with TRBJ2-7; unclear D gene. Germline CDR1 reads MNHEY; CDR2 reads SVGEGT. CDR3 length: 16 residues. V was trimmed by 2 bases and J by 3 bases, leaving 17 bases between them. CDR3 sequence reads: CASSYNAPGLDYEQYF. The CDR3 region has the DNA TGTGCCAGCAGTTACAACGCTCCTGGTCTAGACTACGAGCAGTACTTC.

The chain links TRBV20-1 to TRBJ2-7; 7 nucleotides line up with TRBD1. J lost 6 bases, V lost 3 bases, and 8 bases had no gene match. The CDR3 sequence is 13 residues long. In germline, CDR1 is DFQATT, CDR2 SNEGSKA (reference sequence). The CDR3 protein is CSASYRGGGEQYF. DNA for the CDR3: TGCAGTGCTAGTTACAGGGGTGGCGGCGAGCAGTACTTC.

The CDR3 here is CASSSSGTGADGYTF. DNA of the CDR3: TGTGCCAGTAGTTCCTCCGGGACAGGGGCGGATGGCTACACCTTC. The chain uses TRBV19 and TRBJ1-2, with 10 bases identical to TRBD1. The germline CDR1 and CDR2 sequences are LNHDA and SQIVND (reference sequence). CDR3 length: 15 residues. J gave up 6 bases and V 5 bases, and 9 bases lay outside the gene matches.

The chain links TRBV5-1 to TRBJ2-5; weak D call: TRBD2 (6 bases). CDR1 is SGHRS, CDR2 YFSETQ, per germline. With 1 base removed from V and 10 bases from J, the gap between germline ends came to 11 bases. This CDR3 is built from 12 residues. This CDR3 reads CASSLNREYQYF. The CDR3 region has the DNA TGCGCCAGCAGCTTGAATCGGGAGTACCAGTACTTC.

This clone has just one count. The V gene is TRBV23-1, the J gene TRBJ1-5; 7 nucleotides align to TRBD1. TRBV23-1 belongs to the ORF category, with a function that is uncertain. V dropped 2 bases and J dropped 3; count of bases not matched to a gene: 19. The CDR3 runs to 20 residues. CDR3 amino acids: CASSQKGVRGYAGDNQPQHF. The CDR3 region has the DNA TGCGCCAGCAGTCAAAAAGGTGTCAGGGGGTACGCCGGAGACAATCAGCCCCAGCATTTT.

This chain connects TRBV14 to TRBJ1-4; no clear D gene. V was shortened by 4 bases and J by 3 bases, with 12 bases between the two germline ends. Germline V lookup: CDR1 SGHDN, CDR2 FVKESK. This CDR3 is built from 15 residues. CDR3 in amino acids: CASSPLGSPNEKLFF. The CDR3 DNA is TGTGCCAGCAGCCCCCTGGGCAGCCCTAATGAAAAACTGTTTTTT.

This rearrangement joins TRBV5-1 to TRBJ2-7, with 10 bases lining up with TRBD2. This CDR3 has 15 residues. Per the germline V gene, CDR1 is SGHRS and CDR2 is YFSETQ. V dropped 2 bases and J dropped 5; count of bases not matched to a gene: 7. The CDR3 is CASSLTSGITHEQYF. The CDR3 coding sequence is TGCGCCAGCAGCTTAACTAGCGGGATAACCCACGAGCAGTACTTC.

V gene TRBV27 combines with J gene TRBJ1-5, with 9 positions matching TRBD1. Germline CDR1 and CDR2: MNHEY and SMNVEV (reference sequence). The J segment lost 2 bases and the V segment lost 5 bases, leaving 13 bases of the junction unmatched. The CDR3 consists of 18 residues. CDR3 in amino acids: CASSPGTGRGGRNQPQHF. CDR3 nucleotide sequence: TGTGCCAGCAGTCCAGGGACAGGGCGAGGGGGACGCAATCAGCCCCAGCATTTT.

This chain connects TRBV6-4 to TRBJ1-2; no reliable D call. Germline assignment: CDR1 MRHNA and CDR2 SNTAGT. The CDR3 covers 15 residues. V gave up 6 bases and J gave up 5 bases, with 19 bases separating them. The CDR3 nucleotides are TGTGCCAGCAGGGATGTGGCCGCGGCGAGGTATGGCTACACCTTC. As protein: CASRDVAAARYGYTF.